One T cell receptor (beta chain) is described in this entry. Its antigen remains unknown. The junction and the germline gene differ at one end; a read error may be behind it. The data derive from a study of T cells after yellow fever vaccination. Study observations and caveats: Most clones from primary vaccination resurfaced after the booster (approximately 97% CD4, 88% CD8).

Template switching by 5'RACE produced TCR cDNA, adding a universal primer site and UMIs. TCRdb independently ran MiXCR on the 5' RACE reads; one entry per CDR3 protein. The profile shows a few hundred thousand distinct CDR3 sequences, approximately 8% of them singletons. The CDR3 runs to 17 residues. Germline V CDR1 and CDR2: SEHNR, FQNEAQ (reference sequence). This clonotype was sampled from a man aged 18 to 30 who received the YFV17D yellow fever vaccine. Sequencing used PBMCs, obtained more than 35 days after the first yellow fever vaccination. V usage is TRBV7-9 and J usage is TRBJ2-1; 9 nucleotides agree with TRBD2. The CDR3 sequence is CASTLERSGGQIDEQFF. The CDR3, as DNA: TGTGCCAGCACCTTAGAACGGAGCGGGGGGCAGATAGATGAGCAGTTCTTC.